Listed below are T cell receptor beta chains from one sample, sequenced in a study of blood T cell repertoires in COVID-19. Clones were sequenced by immunoSEQ multiplex PCR, and TCRdb holds only the in-frame ones, with some missing. The sample holds tens of thousands of clones, around four fifths seen once. Sequenced: peripheral blood. Every receptor here comes from a human donor in a cohort sampled during active COVID-19. CDR3s include the opening cysteine and the closing phenylalanine or tryptophan. A D gene is named only where the DNA matches it firmly. Expanded clones get a size class; other rows say once, few or many, or leave the size out.

>NA|18|NA|TRBV4-3|TRBJ2-7
CASSQDRQRGSVPYEQYF
TGCGCCAGCAGCCAAGATCGGCAGCGTGGGAGCGTTCCCTACGAGCAGTACTTC
>NA|14|NA|TRBV7-2|TRBJ1-2
CASSLGTPNYGYTF
TGTGCCAGCAGCTTAGGGACACCCAACTATGGCTACACCTTC
>TRBD2|14|NA|TRBV3-1/TRBV3-2|TRBJ2-7
CASSQARGGYEQYF
TGTGCCAGCAGCCAAGCCCGGGGGGGGTACGAGCAGTACTTC
>TRBD2|19|NA|TRBV27|TRBJ2-1
CASSLGGGRGLGNYNEQFF
TGTGCCAGCAGTTTAGGGGGTGGACGGGGACTAGGCAACTACAATGAGCAGTTCTTC
>NA|12|NA|TRBV6-1|TRBJ2-7
CASSDGRATQYF
TGTGCCAGCAGTGATGGCAGGGCCACGCAGTACTTC
>TRBD1|16|NA|TRBV11-2|TRBJ2-7
CASRKPGTGSFYEQYF
TGTGCCAGCAGAAAACCCGGGACAGGGTCTTTTTACGAGCAGTACTTC
>TRBD1|17|NA|TRBV4-3|TRBJ1-4
CASSQADLGRGPEKLFF
TGCGCCAGCAGCCAAGCCGACCTTGGCAGGGGGCCTGAAAAACTGTTTTTT
>TRBD1|14|NA|TRBV18|TRBJ2-7
CASSPRGGWNEQYF
TGTGCCAGCTCACCAAGAGGGGGCTGGAACGAGCAGTACTTC
>TRBD1|14|few|TRBV10-2|TRBJ1-1
CASSYRGSNTEAFF
TGCGCCAGCAGCTACAGGGGATCGAACACTGAAGCTTTCTTT
>NA|13|NA|TRBV6-6|TRBJ1-1
CASNPGVNTEAFF
TGTGCCAGCAATCCCGGGGTTAACACTGAAGCTTTCTTT
>NA|15|NA|TRBV3-1/TRBV3-2|TRBJ1-6
CASSQYGPSNSPLHF
TGTGCCAGCAGCCAATATGGGCCGTCCAATTCACCCCTCCACTTT
>NA|14|NA|TRBV5-6|TRBJ1-2
CASSLGDSIYGYTF
TGTGCCAGCAGCTTGGGCGACAGCATCTATGGCTACACCTTC
>TRBD1|17|NA|TRBV11-2|TRBJ1-3
CASSPGTGAHSGNTIYF
TGTGCCAGCAGCCCCGGGACAGGGGCCCACTCTGGAAACACCATATATTTT
>TRBD1|12|NA|TRBV15|TRBJ1-6
CATSRNRGPLHF
TGTGCCACCAGCAGGAACAGGGGACCCCTCCACTTT
>NA|13|NA|TRBV18|TRBJ1-1
CASLYRVNTEAFF
TGTGCCAGCCTCTACAGGGTGAACACTGAAGCTTTCTTT
>TRBD1|13|NA|TRBV7-9|TRBJ1-4
CASVGTANEKLFF
TGTGCCAGCGTCGGGACAGCTAATGAAAAACTGTTTTTT
>NA|13|NA|TRBV7-2|TRBJ1-2
CASSLGAPYGYTF
TGTGCCAGCAGCTTAGGGGCACCCTATGGCTACACCTTC
>TRBD2|14|NA|TRBV14|TRBJ2-7
CASRGGGAPYEQYF
TGTGCCAGCAGGGGCGGGGGGGCCCCCTACGAGCAGTACTTC
>TRBD1|14|few|TRBV27|TRBJ1-2
CASSSVQGVRGYTF
TGTGCCAGCAGTTCGGTCCAGGGGGTCCGTGGCTACACCTTC
>NA|17|NA|TRBV5-1|TRBJ2-7
CASSLAAGLRDTYEQYF
TGCGCCAGCAGCTTGGCGGCAGGCCTCCGGGATACCTACGAGCAGTACTTC
>NA|15|NA|TRBV4-1|TRBJ1-3
CASSQETVPGNTIYF
TGCGCCAGCAGCCAAGAAACGGTACCTGGAAACACCATATATTTT
>TRBD1|13|NA|TRBV18|TRBJ1-2
CASGDSTNYGYTF
TGTGCCAGCGGGGACAGCACTAACTATGGCTACACCTTC
>NA|13|NA|TRBV6-2/TRBV6-3|TRBJ2-1
CASSPQGRNEQFF
TGTGCCAGCAGTCCACAGGGGAGGAATGAGCAGTTCTTC
>NA|12|NA|TRBV12-3/TRBV12-4|TRBJ2-7
CASSFSGYEQYF
TGTGCCAGCAGTTTTTCGGGTTACGAGCAGTACTTC
>NA|17|NA|TRBV7-6|TRBJ2-7
CASSSPLGQGWDYEQYF
TGTGCCAGCAGCTCCCCTCTTGGGCAGGGCTGGGACTACGAGCAGTACTTC
>TRBD1|18|NA|TRBV4-1|TRBJ1-1
CASSQGGTGGIGNTEAFF
TGCGCCAGCAGCCAAGGGGGGACAGGGGGAATTGGGAACACTGAAGCTTTCTTT
>NA|13|NA|TRBV19|TRBJ1-2
CASSIMGAYGYTF
TGTGCCAGTAGTATCATGGGGGCCTATGGCTACACCTTC
>TRBD1|16|NA|TRBV7-9|TRBJ1-5
CASSLADRALGQPQHF
TGTGCCAGCAGCTTAGCCGACAGGGCCCTCGGTCAGCCCCAGCATTTT
>NA|13|NA|TRBV29-1|TRBJ1-1
CSVDRGGVSEAFF
TGCAGCGTTGATAGGGGGGGTGTGTCTGAAGCTTTCTTT
>NA|14|NA|TRBV7-9|TRBJ1-6
CASSLLGANSPLHF
TGTGCCAGCAGCTTACTGGGGGCGAATTCACCCCTCCACTTT
>NA|14|NA|TRBV29-1|TRBJ1-1
CSVGSRAGHTEAFF
TGCAGCGTTGGGAGCAGGGCGGGGCACACTGAAGCTTTCTTT
>TRBD1|14|NA|TRBV3-1/TRBV3-2|TRBJ1-1
CASSLQGAGTEAFF
TGTGCCAGCAGCCTTCAGGGGGCAGGCACTGAAGCTTTCTTT
>TRBD1|13|NA|TRBV11-2|TRBJ2-7
CASRVQGINEQYF
TGTGCCAGCAGGGTACAGGGGATCAACGAGCAGTACTTC
>TRBD1|12|few|TRBV5-4|TRBJ1-1
CASSSPTGRPFF
TGTGCCAGCAGCTCTCCGACAGGGAGACCTTTCTTT
>TRBD1|17|NA|TRBV4-3|TRBJ2-7
CASSQDLIQGISYEQYF
TGCGCCAGCAGCCAAGATTTAATACAGGGGATCAGCTACGAGCAGTACTTC
>TRBD2|14|NA|TRBV27|TRBJ2-1
CASTAGGTLNEQFF
TGTGCCAGCACCGCGGGGGGAACACTCAATGAGCAGTTCTTC
>TRBD1|17|NA|TRBV18|TRBJ1-5
CASSPRTGTNSNQPQHF
TGTGCCAGCTCACCAAGGACAGGGACTAATAGCAATCAGCCCCAGCATTTT
>TRBD1|15|NA|TRBV5-5|TRBJ2-2
CASSFGDRGAGELFF
TGTGCCAGCAGCTTTGGGGACAGGGGGGCCGGGGAGCTGTTTTTT
>TRBD2|17|few|TRBV7-2|TRBJ2-3
CASSLGGTWGGSDTQYF
TGTGCCAGCAGCTTAGGTGGCACCTGGGGGGGGTCAGATACGCAGTATTTT
>NA|15|NA|TRBV4-2|TRBJ1-2
CASSQERGRSHGYTF
TGTGCCAGCAGCCAAGAACGGGGTCGCTCGCATGGCTACACCTTC
>NA|16|NA|TRBV4-2|TRBJ2-3
CASSQDGTTSTDTQYF
TGTGCCAGCAGCCAAGATGGGACAACCTCCACAGATACGCAGTATTTT
>NA|20|NA|TRBV29-1|TRBJ1-2
CSVEDRSRRALEAAPYGYTF
TGCAGCGTTGAAGATCGGAGCAGGCGTGCTCTGGAGGCAGCTCCCTATGGCTACACCTTC
>NA|15|NA|TRBV4-3|TRBJ2-7
CASSQEYPVYYEQYF
TGCGCCAGCAGCCAAGAGTACCCGGTATACTACGAGCAGTACTTC
>TRBD1|14|NA|TRBV6-5|TRBJ1-2
CASSSSGQGYGYTF
TGTGCCAGCAGTTCCTCGGGACAGGGTTATGGCTACACCTTC
>TRBD2|14|NA|TRBV10-2|TRBJ2-1
CASSGTSILNEQFF
TGCGCCAGCAGCGGGACTAGCATCTTGAATGAGCAGTTCTTC
>TRBD1|14|NA|TRBV24-1|TRBJ1-2
CATSEGGVGYGYTF
TGTGCCACCAGTGAAGGGGGCGTGGGCTATGGCTACACCTTC
>TRBD1|17|NA|TRBV3-1/TRBV3-2|TRBJ2-3
CASSQDLGQGGTDTQYF
TGTGCCAGCAGCCAAGATCTCGGACAGGGGGGGACAGATACGCAGTATTTT
>TRBD1|21|NA|TRBV4-1|TRBJ1-3
CASSQAPPGTGGLELGNTIYF
TGCGCCAGCAGCCAAGCTCCCCCCGGGACAGGGGGCTTAGAACTTGGAAACACCATATATTTT
>TRBD1|15|NA|TRBV5-4|TRBJ1-2
CASSPGQGPTYGYTF
TGTGCCAGCAGCCCGGGACAGGGGCCCACATATGGCTACACCTTC
>NA|14|NA|TRBV5-1|TRBJ2-7
CASSLGLGVGEQYF
TGCGCCAGCAGCTTGGGGTTAGGGGTTGGGGAGCAGTACTTC
>NA|11|NA|TRBV30|TRBJ2-7
CAWSVSSEQYF
TGTGCCTGGAGTGTATCGTCCGAGCAGTACTTC